This TCR beta chain was obtained from a study of CD8 T cells in Susac syndrome. The CDR3 contains 10 residues. CDR1 is DFQATT and CDR2 is SNEGSKA in the germline V gene (reference sequence). The ends were cut back, 7 bases at V and 7 bases at J, with 9 bases in the middle. Reverse transcription of 0.5 to 1 ug RNA was performed with random hexamers. MiXCR was run by TCRdb on the immunoSEQ multiplex PCR reads, yielding one entry per CDR3 protein. The sample shows about 140,000 distinct CDR3 sequences, 95% of them seen only once. Sequenced: CD4+ T cells from PBMCs. The V call is TRBV20-1, the J call TRBJ2-3; no firm D call. The source is a human donor with Susac syndrome. Here the CDR3 DNA reads TGCAGTGTCCCGAGGAATACGCAGTATTTT. Its protein product is CSVPRNTQYF.